These 27 T cell receptor beta chains share one sample of origin, sequenced in a study of cytomegalovirus exposure and HLA in healthy donors. The PCR had 60 Vbeta and 13 Jbeta primers. Produced via immunoSEQ multiplex PCR; TCRdb's table is partial and in-frame only. This table has roughly 150,000 clones, roughly 88% appearing once. The sequenced sample was PBMCs. Source of these receptors: a woman under 30 in good health and CMV-seronegative.

Only a few counts were recorded for this clone. The chain links TRBV9 to TRBJ2-7; 9 nucleotides match TRBD2. The CDR3 is 15 amino acids. Trimming took 5 bases from V and 7 from J; bases not matched to a gene: 13. CDR1 and CDR2 (germline): SGDLS, YYNGEE. The DNA of the CDR3 is TGTGCCAGCAGTCCCGGGGTTAGCGGGGGCCTAGAGCAGTACTTC. The encoded protein is CASSPGVSGGLEQYF.

This clone was recorded once. The chain uses TRBV7-9 and TRBJ2-1; the match to TRBD2 covers 9 bases. This CDR3 has 15 residues. Germline V gene data show CDR1 as SEHNR and CDR2 as FQNEAQ (reference sequence). The trim removed 1 base at V and 8 bases at J, leaving 6 bases unmatched. The CDR3 loop is CASSLVGGGAYEQFF. In DNA form, the CDR3 reads TGTGCCAGCAGCTTAGTGGGCGGGGGGGCCTATGAGCAGTTCTTC.

The chain combines TRBV7-2 with TRBJ1-4; TRBD1 might be the D (5 bases). This CDR3 region has 15 residues. Germline V gene sequence: CDR1 SGHTA, CDR2 FQGNSA. V lost 5 bases, J lost 5 bases, and 15 bases lay in between. The CDR3 loop is CASSRNRSPNEKLFF. For the CDR3, the DNA is TGTGCCAGCAGCCGAAACAGGTCACCGAATGAAAAACTGTTTTTT.

The chain recombines TRBV4-2 with TRBJ2-5, with D hard to call. Germline assignment: CDR1 LGHNA and CDR2 YNFKEQ. Trimming pared 2 bases from V and 3 bases from J, leaving 4 bases between. The CDR3 is made up of 12 amino acids. Written as DNA, the CDR3 is TGTGCCAGCAGCCAAAACAAAGAGACCCAGTACTTC. This translates into CASSQNKETQYF.

The chain recombines TRBV19 with TRBJ2-3, with 7 bases fitting TRBD1. The CDR3 covers 14 residues. J was trimmed by 1 base and V by 6 bases; bases with no gene match: 4. Germline V CDR1 and CDR2: LNHDA, SQIVND (reference sequence). The CDR3 region is CASRLDRGTDTQYF. As DNA, the CDR3 is TGTGCCAGTAGGCTCGACAGGGGCACAGATACGCAGTATTTT.

The table lists this clone with a few counts. The V call is TRBV19, the J call TRBJ1-2, with TRBD1 matching over 8 bases. The germline gives CDR1 LNHDA, CDR2 SQIVND (reference sequence). The CDR3 has 13 amino acids. CDR3 amino acids: CSSGGPSNYGYTF. The CDR3, as DNA: TGTTCTTCAGGGGGCCCATCTAACTATGGCTACACCTTC.

V and J are TRBV28 and TRBJ1-5, with TRBD1 matching over 8 bases. The CDR3 is 15 residues long. Germline CDR1 MDHEN, CDR2 SYDVKM. The ends lost 5 bases at V and 7 bases at J; junction bases unmatched: 10. The CDR3 region is CASSQQGGLWQPQHF. CDR3 coding DNA: TGTGCCAGCAGTCAACAGGGGGGATTGTGGCAGCCCCAGCATTTT.

The gene calls are TRBV6-1 and TRBJ2-1; 7 bases are shared with TRBD2. This CDR3 has 13 residues. CDR1 is MNHNS and CDR2 is SASEGT in the germline V gene. J was trimmed by 7 bases and V by 7 bases; bases with no gene match: 7. DNA of the CDR3: TGTGCCAGCAAACCAGCGGGGAGAAATGAGCAGTTCTTC. The encoded protein is CASKPAGRNEQFF.

V usage is TRBV5-1 and J usage is TRBJ1-3, with no clear D. The CDR3 is 13 amino acids. Germline CDR1 is SGHRS and CDR2 is YFSETQ. Trimming pared 5 bases from V and 0 bases from J, leaving 6 bases between. The CDR3 bases are TGCGCCAGCAGACTTAACTCTGGAAACACCATATATTTT. Encoded protein: CASRLNSGNTIYF.

This clone was observed once. The chain links TRBV19 to TRBJ1-5; no clear D gene. The CDR3 spans 13 residues. The germline V gene encodes CDR1 LNHDA and CDR2 SQIVND (reference sequence). Trimming took off 5 bases at V and 4 bases at J, with 9 bases between the two ends. DNA of the CDR3: TGTGCCAGTAGTGGGAGCGGGAATCAGCCCCAGCATTTT. This encodes CASSGSGNQPQHF.

The chain combines TRBV5-1 with TRBJ2-7; D not resolved. Between the trimmed V and J ends, which lost 3 bases and 3 bases, there was a span of 7 bases. CDR1 SGHRS and CDR2 YFSETQ come from the germline V gene. The CDR3 loop spans 12 amino acids. CDR3 nucleotides: TGCGCCAGCAGCTCCAGTCACTACGAGCAGTACTTC. This translates into CASSSSHYEQYF.

The chain carries TRBV5-1 and TRBJ1-1; D remains ambiguous. With 0 bases removed from V and 7 bases from J, the gap between germline ends came to 10 bases. The CDR3 spans 13 residues. Per the germline V gene, CDR1 is SGHRS and CDR2 is YFSETQ. The CDR3 here is CASSLVPGGEAFF. Here the CDR3 DNA reads TGCGCCAGCAGCTTGGTACCCGGAGGTGAAGCTTTCTTT.

The rearrangement joins TRBV30 to TRBJ2-2; D is possibly TRBD2 (6 bases). The germline V and J ends were trimmed by 8 bases and 4 bases, with 23 bases remaining between them. The CDR3 contains 16 residues. In germline, CDR1 is GTSNPN, CDR2 SVGIG (reference sequence). CDR3 DNA: TGTGCCAGGGAGGCTGAGGGCCGTTCGTTCACCGGGGAGCTGTTTTTT. Translating gives CAREAEGRSFTGELFF.

This clone showed up just once. The J gene is TRBJ1-2, the V gene TRBV19; TRBD1 might be the D (5 bases). Germline-derived CDR1 and CDR2 are LNHDA and SQIVND (reference sequence). This CDR3 contains 15 residues. V lost 1 base and J lost 5, with 14 bases in between. The DNA of the CDR3 is TGTGCCAGTAGTATAGTCTGGCAGGGTGGGTATGGCTACACCTTC. Protein: CASSIVWQGGYGYTF.

This chain uses TRBV6-5 with TRBJ1-5; TRBD1 matches at 8 bases. Trimming removed 6 bases from V and 1 base from J; junction bases left unmatched: 5. The CDR3 covers 15 residues. Germline lookup yields CDR1 MNHEY and CDR2 SVGAGI. The CDR3 region is CASRNDRGSNQPQHF. CDR3 in DNA: TGTGCCAGCAGGAATGACAGGGGAAGCAATCAGCCCCAGCATTTT.

The chain carries TRBV14 and TRBJ1-2; the match to TRBD1 covers 7 bases. The CDR3 length is 14 residues. Unmatched junction bases numbered 5, after V lost 1 base and J lost 6 bases. The germline CDR1 and CDR2 sequences are SGHDN and FVKESK. Here the CDR3 reads CASSQAGTANGYTF. The CDR3 DNA follows: TGTGCCAGCAGCCAAGCCGGGACAGCTAATGGCTACACCTTC. Variable domain in full (rest from reference TRBV14 and TRBJ1-2): EAGVTQFPSHSVIEKGQTVTLRCDPISGHDNLYWYRRVMGKEIKFLLHFVKESKQDESGMPNNRFLAERTGGTYSTLKVQPAELEDSGVYFCASSQAGTANGYTFGSGTRLTVV.

This chain links TRBV5-6 with TRBJ2-7, with 10 bases aligning to TRBD1. The CDR3 consists of 15 residues. Looked up from germline, CDR1 is SGHDT and CDR2 is YYEEEE. Germline trimming cut 4 bases from V and 5 bases from J; bases unmatched to any gene: 9. The CDR3 DNA reads TGTGCCAGCAGCCACGGGGGACAGGGGAGCGACGAGCAGTACTTC. It translates to CASSHGGQGSDEQYF. The whole variable domain, remainder taken from reference TRBV5-6 and TRBJ2-7, is DAGVTQSPTHLIKTRGQQVTLRCSPKSGHDTVSWYQQALGQGPQFIFQYYEEEERQRGNFPDRFSGHQFPNYSSELNVNALLLGDSALYLCASSHGGQGSDEQYFGPGTRLTVT.

This clone was seen only a few times. The chain uses TRBV27 and TRBJ1-1; tentatively, D is TRBD1 (5 bases). Per germline, CDR1 MNHEY and CDR2 SMNVEV (reference sequence). The CDR3 totals 14 residues. The V end was cut by 2 bases, the J end by 0 bases, with 7 bases between. CDR3: CASSLGQVNTEAFF. The CDR3 DNA reads as TGTGCCAGCAGTTTAGGACAAGTGAACACTGAAGCTTTCTTT.

The chain recombines TRBV19 with TRBJ2-2; D is possibly TRBD2 (6 bases). CDR3 length: 15 residues. CDR1 and CDR2 from the germline V gene are LNHDA and SQIVND (reference sequence). Trimming cost V 7 bases and J 3 bases, with 15 bases left between them. The CDR3, as DNA: TGTGCCAGTATTATGACGGGGAGGTACACCGGGGAGCTGTTTTTT. It yields the protein CASIMTGRYTGELFF.

The chain recombines TRBV5-1 with TRBJ2-5; no definite D call. Deletions cut 4 bases from V and 5 bases from J, with 9 bases between. This CDR3 is built from 12 residues. Looked up from germline, CDR1 is SGHRS and CDR2 is YFSETQ. The CDR3 reads CASSTRDETQYF. As DNA, the CDR3 is TGCGCCAGCAGCACCCGAGATGAGACCCAGTACTTC.

This sequence joins TRBV2 and TRBJ1-5; D might be TRBD1 (6 bases). V was clipped by 8 bases and J by 1 base, with 12 bases between them. Per germline, CDR1 SNHLY and CDR2 FYNNEI. The CDR3 consists of 14 residues. CDR3 coding DNA: TGTGCCAGCCTGCAACAGGGAAGCAATCAGCCCCAGCATTTT. Amino acids: CASLQQGSNQPQHF. Supplemented by reference TRBV2 and TRBJ1-5, the full variable domain reads EPEVTQTPSHQVTQMGQEVILRCVPISNHLYFYWYRQILGQKVEFLVSFYNNEISEKSEIFDDQFSVERPDGSNFTLKIRSTKLEDSAMYFCASLQQGSNQPQHFGDGTRLSIL.

As to this clone: One end of the junction does not line up with germline, which may come from a read error. This sequence joins TRBV7-2 and TRBJ2-6; D possibly corresponds to TRBD1 (6 bases). Germline V gene sequence: CDR1 SGHTA, CDR2 FQGNSA. The CDR3 consists of 15 residues. DNA for the CDR3: TGTGCCAGCAGCTTTCAGGGATCAGGGGCCAACGGCCTGACTTTC. Translating gives CASSFQGSGANGLTF.

The genes are TRBV7-9 and TRBJ2-1; a weak D match, TRBD2 (5 bases). The CDR3 contains 15 residues. From germline, CDR1 is SEHNR and CDR2 FQNEAQ (reference sequence). V shed 1 base and J shed 7 bases, with 14 bases lying between them. The CDR3 DNA sequence: TGTGCCAGCAGCTTAGTAGTTCGGGGTAGAAATGAGCAGTTCTTC. Translated: CASSLVVRGRNEQFF.

This clone was counted only a few times. The J gene is TRBJ1-5, the V gene TRBV29-1, with a tentative D call TRBD1 (6 bases). V was clipped by 5 bases and J by 5 bases, with 13 bases between them. There are 13 residues in the CDR3. Germline loops: CDR1 SQVTM, CDR2 ANQGSEA. CDR3 loop: CSVLVAGDQPQHF. In DNA, the CDR3 is TGCAGCGTTTTGGTGGCAGGGGATCAGCCCCAGCATTTT.

This rearrangement joins TRBV7-9 to TRBJ1-1; D is possibly TRBD1 (6 bases). V lost 3 bases and J 0 bases, leaving 11 bases between the germline ends. Germline CDR1 SEHNR, CDR2 FQNEAQ (reference sequence). CDR3 length: 15 residues. CDR3: CASSFNQGLNTEAFF. The CDR3 nucleotides read TGTGCCAGCAGCTTTAATCAGGGGTTGAACACTGAAGCTTTCTTT.

The chain has TRBV11-2 and TRBJ2-1, with 8 bases aligning to TRBD1. The V and J ends lost 6 bases and 4 bases, in that order; junction bases with no gene match: 11. This CDR3 region has 16 residues. Germline lookup yields CDR1 SGHAT and CDR2 FQNNGV. CDR3 in amino acids: CASRPQPGTGYNEQFF. The DNA for the CDR3 is TGTGCCAGCAGGCCACAACCCGGGACAGGTTACAATGAGCAGTTCTTC.

This chain joins TRBV28 and TRBJ2-2; 7 nucleotides agree with TRBD1. V trimming: 7 bases; J trimming: 2 bases; junction bases outside the gene matches: 7. The CDR3 contains 15 residues. The germline CDR1 and CDR2 sequences are MDHEN and SYDVKM. The CDR3 DNA follows: TGTGCCAGCACTGCTGGACAGGTCAACACCGGGGAGCTGTTTTTT. This encodes CASTAGQVNTGELFF. Full variable domain (outside the CDR3, taken from reference TRBV28 and TRBJ2-2): DVKVTQSSRYLVKRTGEKVFLECVQDMDHENMFWYRQDPGLGLRLIYFSYDVKMKEKGDIPEGYSVSREKKERFSLILESASTNQTSMYLCASTAGQVNTGELFFGEGSRLTVL.